Listed below are T cell receptor beta chains from one sample, sequenced in a study of blood T cell repertoires in COVID-19. Data came from immunoSEQ multiplex PCR; TCRdb stores just in-frame clones and leaves some out. This sample yields roughly 250,000 clones, of which around 87% are seen a single time; 7.2% belongs to the top ten. The source material was peripheral blood. Source of these receptors: a man aged 55 to 70 who had recovered from COVID-19. CDR3s include the opening cysteine and the closing phenylalanine or tryptophan. The D gene is left open where the match is weak.

j_call: TRBJ2-3; d_call: .; v_call: TRBV9; cdr3_aa: CASSVDSHSTDTQYF; cdr3_nt: TGTGCCAGCAGCGTAGACTCGCATTCCACAGATACGCAGTATTTT
j_call: TRBJ1-5; d_call: .; v_call: TRBV7-9; cdr3_aa: CASSSVLNTDRLNQPQHF; cdr3_nt: TGTGCCAGCAGCTCCGTCTTGAACACGGACAGATTAAATCAGCCCCAGCATTTT
j_call: TRBJ1-1; d_call: .; v_call: TRBV7-9; cdr3_aa: CASSSWASGGNAEAFF; cdr3_nt: TGTGCCAGCAGTTCCTGGGCGTCGGGGGGTAACGCTGAAGCTTTCTTT
j_call: TRBJ2-1; d_call: .; v_call: TRBV11-2; cdr3_aa: CASSFKLERPHNEQFF; cdr3_nt: TGTGCCAGCAGCTTCAAGTTGGAGAGGCCCCACAATGAGCAGTTCTTC
j_call: TRBJ2-1; d_call: TRBD2; v_call: TRBV6-6; cdr3_aa: CATQRTSGYNEQFF; cdr3_nt: TGTGCCACCCAACGGACTAGCGGGTACAATGAGCAGTTCTTC
j_call: TRBJ2-7; d_call: TRBD1; v_call: TRBV28; cdr3_aa: CASSSGQGFYEQYF; cdr3_nt: TGTGCCAGCAGTTCGGGACAGGGCTTCTACGAGCAGTACTTC
j_call: TRBJ2-7; d_call: .; v_call: TRBV13; cdr3_aa: CASSLRVIGDEQYF; cdr3_nt: TGTGCCAGCAGCTTGCGAGTAATCGGGGACGAGCAGTACTTC
j_call: TRBJ2-3; d_call: TRBD2; v_call: TRBV6-2/TRBV6-3; cdr3_aa: CASSNPFSRGETDTQYF; cdr3_nt: TGTGCCAGCAGTAACCCTTTCTCTCGGGGGGAGACAGATACGCAGTATTTT
j_call: TRBJ1-2; d_call: .; v_call: TRBV6-5; cdr3_aa: CATTTLGIPNYGYTF; cdr3_nt: TGTGCCACCACTACTCTCGGGATTCCTAACTATGGCTACACCTTC
j_call: TRBJ1-2; d_call: .; v_call: TRBV19; cdr3_aa: CASSVHRTNYGYTF; cdr3_nt: TGTGCCAGTAGTGTACACCGAACTAACTATGGCTACACCTTC
j_call: TRBJ2-7; d_call: .; v_call: TRBV6-5; cdr3_aa: CASSYARPGYEQYF; cdr3_nt: TGTGCCAGCAGTTACGCGCGTCCGGGCTACGAGCAGTACTTC